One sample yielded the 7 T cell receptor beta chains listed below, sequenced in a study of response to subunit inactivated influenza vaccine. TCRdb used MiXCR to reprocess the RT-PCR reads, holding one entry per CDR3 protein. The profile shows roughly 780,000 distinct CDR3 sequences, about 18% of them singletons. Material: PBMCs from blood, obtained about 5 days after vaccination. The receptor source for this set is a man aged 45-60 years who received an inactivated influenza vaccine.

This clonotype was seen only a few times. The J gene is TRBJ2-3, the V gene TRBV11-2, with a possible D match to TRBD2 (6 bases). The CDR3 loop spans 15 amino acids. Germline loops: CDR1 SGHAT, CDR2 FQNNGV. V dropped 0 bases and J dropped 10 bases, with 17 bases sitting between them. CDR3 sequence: CASSLETGGRGPQYF. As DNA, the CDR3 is TGTGCCAGCAGCTTAGAAACGGGCGGGCGGGGCCCGCAGTATTTT.

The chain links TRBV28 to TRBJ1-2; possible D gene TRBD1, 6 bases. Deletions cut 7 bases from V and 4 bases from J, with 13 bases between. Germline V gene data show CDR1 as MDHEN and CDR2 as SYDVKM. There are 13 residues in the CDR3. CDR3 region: CASIKGGAYGYTF. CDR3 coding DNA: TGTGCCAGCATAAAGGGGGGAGCCTATGGCTACACCTTC.

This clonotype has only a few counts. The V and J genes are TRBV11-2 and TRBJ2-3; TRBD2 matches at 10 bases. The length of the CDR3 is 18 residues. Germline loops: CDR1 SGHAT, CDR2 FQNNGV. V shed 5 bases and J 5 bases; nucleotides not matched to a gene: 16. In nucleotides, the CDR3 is TGTGCCAGCAGCCCCCGCCCGCGGGCCGGGACTAGCGTAGATACGCAGTATTTT. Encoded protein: CASSPRPRAGTSVDTQYF.

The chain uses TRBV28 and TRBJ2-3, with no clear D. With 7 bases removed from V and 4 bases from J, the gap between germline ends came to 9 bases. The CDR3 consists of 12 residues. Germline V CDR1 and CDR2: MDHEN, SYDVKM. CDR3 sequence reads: CASTFSSDTQYF. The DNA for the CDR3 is TGTGCCAGCACTTTTTCGTCAGATACGCAGTATTTT.

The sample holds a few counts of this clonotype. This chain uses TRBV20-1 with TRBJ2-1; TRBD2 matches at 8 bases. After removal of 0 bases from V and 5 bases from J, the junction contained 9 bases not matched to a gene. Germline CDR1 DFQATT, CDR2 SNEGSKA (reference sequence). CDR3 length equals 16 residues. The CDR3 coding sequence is TGCAGTGCTAGAGATCAGCGACTAGCGCCCCACAATGAGCAGTTCTTC. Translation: CSARDQRLAPHNEQFF.

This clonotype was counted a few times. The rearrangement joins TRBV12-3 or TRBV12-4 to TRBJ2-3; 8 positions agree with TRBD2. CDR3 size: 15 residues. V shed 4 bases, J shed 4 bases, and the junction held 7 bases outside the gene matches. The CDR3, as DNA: TGTGCCAGCAGTTCTCCGGGACTAGGGTCAGATACGCAGTATTTT. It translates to CASSSPGLGSDTQYF.

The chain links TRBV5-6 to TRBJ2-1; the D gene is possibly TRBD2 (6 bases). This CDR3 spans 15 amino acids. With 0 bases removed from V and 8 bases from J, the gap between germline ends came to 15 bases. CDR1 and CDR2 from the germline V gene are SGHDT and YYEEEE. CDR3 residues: CASSLGGTRYDEQFF. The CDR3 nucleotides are TGTGCCAGCAGCTTGGGCGGGACCCGATACGATGAGCAGTTCTTC.